Listed here is a single T cell receptor (beta chain). Its target is not known. The PCR made use of 60 Vbeta and 13 Jbeta primers. Data came from immunoSEQ multiplex PCR; TCRdb stores just in-frame clones and leaves some out. The data include under 200,000 clones; the top ten clones carry less than 6.5%. This sample is part of a study of cytomegalovirus exposure and HLA in healthy donors. Study conclusions and caveats: Most likely, a cluster of highly shared sequence variants arose as a sequencing artifact. In vitro confirmation showed three CMV-associated chains to be CMV antigen specific.

Sequenced sample: PBMCs. This receptor was obtained from a man younger than 40 in good health and CMV-seronegative.

The CDR3 loop reads CASSPRGGPDGYTF. DNA of the CDR3: TGCGCCAGCAGCCCCCGGGGTGGCCCTGACGGCTACACCTTC. This sequence joins TRBV5-1 and TRBJ1-2; D unclear. The CDR3 totals 14 residues. Germline V gene data show CDR1 as SGHRS and CDR2 as YFSETQ. Between the trimmed V and J ends, which lost 4 bases and 8 bases, there was a span of 18 bases.